This entry concerns a single T cell receptor (beta chain). These data come from a study of cytomegalovirus exposure and HLA in healthy donors. This CDR3 region has 16 residues. J gave up 0 bases and V 4 bases, and 7 bases lay outside the gene matches. Germline V CDR1 and CDR2: MNHEY, SMNVEV (reference sequence). PCR was performed using 60 Vbeta and 13 Jbeta primers. The table came from immunoSEQ multiplex PCR; TCRdb's copy has only in-frame clones and leaves some out. This sample carries some 140,000 clones, about 76% of them seen once, and the ten largest clones take approximately 7.7%. The receptor comes from a man aged 25 to 40 in good health and CMV-seropositive. J is TRBJ1-1 and V is TRBV27, with 8 positions matching TRBD1. Material: PBMCs. The CDR3 region is CASSSGTGGLNTEAFF. CDR3 DNA: TGTGCCAGCAGTTCTGGAACAGGGGGGCTGAACACTGAAGCTTTCTTT.